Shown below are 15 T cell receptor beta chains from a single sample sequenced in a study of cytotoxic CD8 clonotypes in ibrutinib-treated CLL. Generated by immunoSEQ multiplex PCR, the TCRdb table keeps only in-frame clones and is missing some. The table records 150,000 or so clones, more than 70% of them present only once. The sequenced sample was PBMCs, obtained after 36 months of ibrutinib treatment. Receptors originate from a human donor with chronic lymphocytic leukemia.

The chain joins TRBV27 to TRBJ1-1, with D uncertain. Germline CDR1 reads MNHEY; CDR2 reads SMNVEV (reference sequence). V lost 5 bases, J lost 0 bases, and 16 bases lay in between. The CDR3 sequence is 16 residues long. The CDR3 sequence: CASSRRPGVMNTEAFF. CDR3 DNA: TGTGCCAGCAGTCGAAGGCCGGGTGTAATGAACACTGAAGCTTTCTTT.

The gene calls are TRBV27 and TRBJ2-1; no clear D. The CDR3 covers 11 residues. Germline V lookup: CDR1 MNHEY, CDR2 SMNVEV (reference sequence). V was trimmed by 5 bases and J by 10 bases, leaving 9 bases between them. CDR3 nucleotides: TGTGCCAGCAGTACCACCTGGGAGCAGTTCTTC. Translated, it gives CASSTTWEQFF.

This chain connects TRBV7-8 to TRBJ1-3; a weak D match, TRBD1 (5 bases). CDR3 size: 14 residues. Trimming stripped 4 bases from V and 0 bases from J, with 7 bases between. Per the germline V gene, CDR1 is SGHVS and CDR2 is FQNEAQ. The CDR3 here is CASSSQVSGNTIYF. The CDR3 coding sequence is TGTGCCAGCAGCTCACAGGTCTCTGGAAACACCATATATTTT.

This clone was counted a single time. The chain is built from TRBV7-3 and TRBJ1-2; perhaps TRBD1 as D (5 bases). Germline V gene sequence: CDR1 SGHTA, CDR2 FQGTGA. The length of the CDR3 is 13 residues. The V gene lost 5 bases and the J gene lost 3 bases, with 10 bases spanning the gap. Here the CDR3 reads CASSQGLDYGYTF. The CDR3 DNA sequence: TGTGCCAGCAGCCAGGGTCTGGACTATGGCTACACCTTC.

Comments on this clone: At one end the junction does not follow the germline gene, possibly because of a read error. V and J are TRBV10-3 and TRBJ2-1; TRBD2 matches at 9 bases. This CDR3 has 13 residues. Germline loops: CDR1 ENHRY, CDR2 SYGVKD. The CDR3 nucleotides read TGTGCCATCATCCCGGGGCTAGCGGGATCTTTGATCTTC. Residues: CAIIPGLAGSLIF.

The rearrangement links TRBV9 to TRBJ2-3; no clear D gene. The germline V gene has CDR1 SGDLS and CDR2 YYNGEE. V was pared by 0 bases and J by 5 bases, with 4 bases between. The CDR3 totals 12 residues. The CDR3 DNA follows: TGTGCCAGCAGCGTAGGGGGAGATACGCAGTATTTT. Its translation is CASSVGGDTQYF.

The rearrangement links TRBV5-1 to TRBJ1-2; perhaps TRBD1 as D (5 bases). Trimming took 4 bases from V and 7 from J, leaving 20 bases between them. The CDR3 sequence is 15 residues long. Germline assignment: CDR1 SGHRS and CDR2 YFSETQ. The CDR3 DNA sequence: TGCGCCAGCAGCACAGGAGATTCCCAAGTGGGTGGCTACACCTTC. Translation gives CASSTGDSQVGGYTF.

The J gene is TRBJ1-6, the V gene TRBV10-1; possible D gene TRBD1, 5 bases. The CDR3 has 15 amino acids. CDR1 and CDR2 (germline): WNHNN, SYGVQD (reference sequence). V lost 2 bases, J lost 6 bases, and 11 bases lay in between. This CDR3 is CASSESGQGNSPLHF. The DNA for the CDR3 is TGCGCCAGCAGTGAGAGTGGGCAGGGTAATTCACCCCTCCACTTT.

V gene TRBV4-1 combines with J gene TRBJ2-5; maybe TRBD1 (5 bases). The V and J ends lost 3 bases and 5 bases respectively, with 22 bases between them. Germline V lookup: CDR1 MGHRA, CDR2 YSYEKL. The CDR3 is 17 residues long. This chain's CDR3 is CASSQEDWGTIVETQYF. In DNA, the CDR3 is TGCGCCAGCAGCCAGGAAGATTGGGGCACCATAGTGGAGACCCAGTACTTC.

The DNA of the CDR3 is TGCGCCAGCAGGGCACAGGGGAACTATGGCTACACCTTC. Translating it yields CASRAQGNYGYTF. V is TRBV10-2 and J is TRBJ1-2; 7 bases are a match to TRBD1. Germline CDR1 and CDR2: WSHSY and SAAADI. The CDR3 is 13 amino acids. V lost 6 bases and J lost 2; bases outside the gene matches: 3.

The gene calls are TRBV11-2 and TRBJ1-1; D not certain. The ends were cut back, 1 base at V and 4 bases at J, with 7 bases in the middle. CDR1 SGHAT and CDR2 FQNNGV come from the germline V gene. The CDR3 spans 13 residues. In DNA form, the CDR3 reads TGTGCCAGCAGCTTAGGTAGTGGCACTGAAGCTTTCTTT. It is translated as CASSLGSGTEAFF. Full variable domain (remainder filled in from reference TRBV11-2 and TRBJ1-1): EAGVAQSPRYKIIEKRQSVAFWCNPISGHATLYWYQQILGQGPKLLIQFQNNGVVDDSQLPKDRFSAERLKGVDSTLKIQPAKLEDSAVYLCASSLGSGTEAFFGQGTRLTVV.

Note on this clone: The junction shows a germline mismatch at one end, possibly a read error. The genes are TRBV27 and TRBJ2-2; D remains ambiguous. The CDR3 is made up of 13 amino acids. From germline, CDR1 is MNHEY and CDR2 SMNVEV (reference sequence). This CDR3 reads CASSLLNAGELFF. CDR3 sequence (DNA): TGTGCCAGCAGTTTATTGAACGCCGGGGAGCTGTTTTTT.

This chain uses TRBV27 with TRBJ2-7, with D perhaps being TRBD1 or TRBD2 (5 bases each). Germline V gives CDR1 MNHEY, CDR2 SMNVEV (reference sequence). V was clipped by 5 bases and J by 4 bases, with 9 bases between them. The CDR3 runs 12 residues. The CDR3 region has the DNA TGTGCCAGCAGTGAGGGGTTGTACGAGCAGTACTTC. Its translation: CASSEGLYEQYF.

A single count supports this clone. CDR3 bases: TGCGCCAGCAGGAAACCGGGACAGGGGAGCTATGGCTACACCTTC. Residues: CASRKPGQGSYGYTF. The genes are TRBV5-1 and TRBJ1-2; 10 nucleotides line up with TRBD1. This CDR3 is 15 amino acids long. V was pared by 5 bases and J by 4 bases, with 8 bases of the junction left unmatched. Germline loops: CDR1 SGHRS, CDR2 YFSETQ.

The CDR3 coding sequence is TGTGCCAGTAGTCCCCTTCATTATGCGGAGCTGTTTTTT. It encodes CASSPLHYAELFF. The chain joins TRBV19 to TRBJ2-2; D is unresolved. CDR1 and CDR2 from the germline V gene are LNHDA and SQIVND (reference sequence). Trimming removed 5 bases at V and 10 bases at J, with 14 bases between. CDR3 length: 13 amino acids.